The T cell receptor beta chain described here comes from a study of blood T cells in healthy people across ages. Study-level points and caveats: Getting older went along with TCR beta diversity per million T cells dropping roughly linearly.

Alongside a J-beta primer mix, a sample-barcoded 5' primer served in a second PCR lasting roughly 6 to 11 cycles. Each cDNA molecule received a tag from a template-switch adaptor that had 12 random nucleotides. TCRdb processed the 5' RACE reads anew with MiXCR; each CDR3 protein has one entry. The sample yields 1.5 million to 2 million distinct CDR3 sequences, about 28% seen once. This clonotype was recorded at least ten times. The antigen is not known. The ends were cut back, 3 bases at V and 6 bases at J, with 15 bases in the middle. The CDR3 spans 14 residues. This TCR derives from a woman aged 30 to 39 in good health. V and J are TRBV12-3 or TRBV12-4 and TRBJ2-7; D ambiguous. Sequencing was done on a sample of blood. The CDR3 nucleotides are TGTGCCAGCAGTTTGACTGGGGTCATTAGCGAGCAGTACTTC. Translation: CASSLTGVISEQYF.